This T cell receptor (beta chain) was found in a study of blood T cell repertoires in COVID-19. For the study at large: Researchers got acute and convalescent COVID-19 samples from the United States, Italy and Spain. Sources were T cells, B-cell-depleted T cells, or PBMCs; the material itself was cDNA or gDNA.

CDR1 and CDR2 from the germline V gene are ENHRY and SYGVKD. The CDR3 extends over 14 amino acids. Trimming shortened V by 4 bases and J by 4 bases, and 13 bases separated the two germline ends. This clone was counted a single time. Methods used by the authors: Amplification of reference gene primers was used by the study to estimate nucleated cell counts. Clones were read by immunoSEQ multiplex PCR, and TCRdb kept only the in-frame ones, dropping some. Clonal size and the V and J genes are those of that table, whereas D and trimming came from the DNA. The repertoire holds around 260,000 clones, with more than 75% as singletons.

The sequenced sample consisted of peripheral blood. This sequence was found in a middle-aged woman who had recovered from COVID-19. The chain couples TRBV10-3 to TRBJ1-1; maybe TRBD1 (5 bases). The DNA for the CDR3 is TGTGCCATCAGTGTCGCCGGGACTTCCACTGAAGCTTTCTTT. Amino acid sequence: CAISVAGTSTEAFF.